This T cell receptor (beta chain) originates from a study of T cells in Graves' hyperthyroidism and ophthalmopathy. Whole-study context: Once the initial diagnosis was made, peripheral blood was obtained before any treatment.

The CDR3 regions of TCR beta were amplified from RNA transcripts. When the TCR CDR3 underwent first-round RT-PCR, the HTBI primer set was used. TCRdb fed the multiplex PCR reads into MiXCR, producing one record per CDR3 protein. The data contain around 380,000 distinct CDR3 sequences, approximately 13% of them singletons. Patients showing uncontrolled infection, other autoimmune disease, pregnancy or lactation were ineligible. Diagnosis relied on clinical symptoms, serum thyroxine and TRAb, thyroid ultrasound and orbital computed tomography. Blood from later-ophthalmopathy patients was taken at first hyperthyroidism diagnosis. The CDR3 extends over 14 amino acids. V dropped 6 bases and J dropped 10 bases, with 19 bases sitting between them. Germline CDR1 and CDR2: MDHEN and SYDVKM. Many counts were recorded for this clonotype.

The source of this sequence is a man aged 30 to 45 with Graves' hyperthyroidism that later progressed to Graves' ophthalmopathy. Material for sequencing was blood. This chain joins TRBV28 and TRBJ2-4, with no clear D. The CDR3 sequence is CASSSTPLQRIQYF. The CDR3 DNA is TGTGCCAGCAGCTCCACTCCACTTCAGCGTATTCAGTACTTC. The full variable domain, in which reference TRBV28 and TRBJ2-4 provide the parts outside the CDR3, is DVKVTQSSRYLVKRTGEKVFLECVQDMDHENMFWYRQDPGLGLRLIYFSYDVKMKEKGDIPEGYSVSREKKERFSLILESASTNQTSMYLCASSSTPLQRIQYFGAGTRLSVL.